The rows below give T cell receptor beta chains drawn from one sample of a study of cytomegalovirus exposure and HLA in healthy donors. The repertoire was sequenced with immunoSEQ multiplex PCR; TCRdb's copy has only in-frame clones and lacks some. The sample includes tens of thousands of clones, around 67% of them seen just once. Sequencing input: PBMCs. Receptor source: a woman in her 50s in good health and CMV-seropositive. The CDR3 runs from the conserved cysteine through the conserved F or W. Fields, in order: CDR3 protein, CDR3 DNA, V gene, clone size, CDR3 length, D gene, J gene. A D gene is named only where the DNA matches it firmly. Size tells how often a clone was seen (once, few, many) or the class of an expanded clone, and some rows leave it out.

CDR3 protein: CASSQTYEQYF
CDR3 DNA: TGTGCCAGCAGCCAAACCTACGAGCAGTACTTC
V gene: TRBV5-4
clone size: NA
CDR3 length: 11
D gene: NA
J gene: TRBJ2-7

CDR3 protein: CASSAILSGETQYF
CDR3 DNA: TGTGCCAGCAGCGCCATCCTGAGCGGGGAGACCCAGTACTTC
V gene: TRBV9
clone size: NA
CDR3 length: 14
D gene: NA
J gene: TRBJ2-5

CDR3 protein: CASSSGLAGGSIQYF
CDR3 DNA: TGTGCCAGCAGTTCTGGACTAGCGGGGGGTAGTATTCAGTACTTC
V gene: TRBV27
clone size: NA
CDR3 length: 15
D gene: TRBD2
J gene: TRBJ2-4

CDR3 protein: CASSQEGTGYNSPLHF
CDR3 DNA: TGCGCCAGCAGCCAAGAGGGGACAGGCTATAATTCACCCCTCCACTTT
V gene: TRBV4-1
clone size: NA
CDR3 length: 16
D gene: TRBD1
J gene: TRBJ1-6

CDR3 protein: CASSGQENYGYTF
CDR3 DNA: TGTGCCAGCAGTGGACAGGAGAACTATGGCTACACCTTC
V gene: TRBV6-5
clone size: NA
CDR3 length: 13
D gene: TRBD1
J gene: TRBJ1-2

CDR3 protein: CASSHERDSQETQYF
CDR3 DNA: TGCGCCAGCAGCCATGAGAGGGACAGCCAAGAGACCCAGTACTTC
V gene: TRBV4-1
clone size: few
CDR3 length: 15
D gene: TRBD1
J gene: TRBJ2-5

CDR3 protein: CASSRDRANYGYTF
CDR3 DNA: TGTGCCAGCAGTCGGGACAGGGCTAACTATGGCTACACCTTC
V gene: TRBV6-5
clone size: NA
CDR3 length: 14
D gene: TRBD1
J gene: TRBJ1-2

CDR3 protein: CSVTPGQGNTGELFF
CDR3 DNA: TGCAGCGTCACACCGGGACAGGGGAACACCGGGGAGCTGTTTTTT
V gene: TRBV29-1
clone size: NA
CDR3 length: 15
D gene: TRBD1
J gene: TRBJ2-2

CDR3 protein: CASRGRDPVVRGTGELFF
CDR3 DNA: TGTGCCAGCAGGGGGCGGGACCCCGTAGTTAGAGGCACCGGGGAGCTGTTTTTT
V gene: TRBV25-1
clone size: few
CDR3 length: 18
D gene: NA
J gene: TRBJ2-2

CDR3 protein: CASSQEWGLAREETQYF
CDR3 DNA: TGCGCCAGCAGCCAAGAATGGGGACTAGCGAGAGAAGAGACCCAGTACTTC
V gene: TRBV4-1
clone size: NA
CDR3 length: 17
D gene: TRBD2
J gene: TRBJ2-5

CDR3 protein: CASSRTSGGADTQYF
CDR3 DNA: TGTGCCAGCAGCCGGACTAGCGGGGGTGCAGATACGCAGTATTTT
V gene: TRBV7-3
clone size: NA
CDR3 length: 15
D gene: TRBD2
J gene: TRBJ2-3

CDR3 protein: CASSRLAGGNTGELFF
CDR3 DNA: TGTGCCAGCAGTCGACTAGCGGGGGGGAACACCGGGGAGCTGTTTTTT
V gene: TRBV27
clone size: NA
CDR3 length: 16
D gene: TRBD2
J gene: TRBJ2-2

CDR3 protein: CASSTRTGDYGYTF
CDR3 DNA: TGTGCCAGCAGCACTAGGACAGGCGACTATGGCTACACCTTC
V gene: TRBV5-5
clone size: few
CDR3 length: 14
D gene: TRBD1
J gene: TRBJ1-2

CDR3 protein: CASSMDSSGELFF
CDR3 DNA: TGTGCCAGTAGTATGGACAGTTCCGGGGAGCTGTTTTTT
V gene: TRBV19
clone size: NA
CDR3 length: 13
D gene: NA
J gene: TRBJ2-2

CDR3 protein: CASSIWGGKIEAFF
CDR3 DNA: TGTGCCAGCAGTATATGGGGAGGGAAGATTGAAGCTTTCTTT
V gene: TRBV5-4
clone size: few
CDR3 length: 14
D gene: NA
J gene: TRBJ1-1

CDR3 protein: CASSDRGQVSPLHF
CDR3 DNA: TGTGCCAGCAGTGACAGGGGGCAGGTGTCACCCCTCCACTTT
V gene: TRBV6-5
clone size: NA
CDR3 length: 14
D gene: TRBD1
J gene: TRBJ1-6

CDR3 protein: CASSQDRGYGQPQHF
CDR3 DNA: TGCGCCAGCAGCCAAGATAGGGGGTACGGCCAGCCCCAGCATTTT
V gene: TRBV4-1
clone size: NA
CDR3 length: 15
D gene: NA
J gene: TRBJ1-5

CDR3 protein: CASAIPRQGTGGLFF
CDR3 DNA: TGTGCCAGCGCCATCCCTCGACAGGGGACCGGGGGGCTGTTTTTT
V gene: TRBV27
clone size: NA
CDR3 length: 15
D gene: TRBD1
J gene: TRBJ2-2

CDR3 protein: CASSNGQGDTEAFF
CDR3 DNA: TGTGCCAGCAGCAATGGACAGGGAGACACTGAAGCTTTCTTT
V gene: TRBV2
clone size: NA
CDR3 length: 14
D gene: TRBD1
J gene: TRBJ1-1

CDR3 protein: CASSLEEGPQHF
CDR3 DNA: TGTGCCAGCAGCTTGGAGGAGGGGCCCCAGCATTTT
V gene: TRBV5-6
clone size: once
CDR3 length: 12
D gene: NA
J gene: TRBJ1-5

CDR3 protein: CASSFARALNTEAFF
CDR3 DNA: TGTGCCAGCAGTTTTGCCAGGGCCTTGAACACTGAAGCTTTCTTT
V gene: TRBV28
clone size: few
CDR3 length: 15
D gene: NA
J gene: TRBJ1-1

CDR3 protein: CASSLGLDRDPYNEQFF
CDR3 DNA: TGTGCCAGCAGCTTAGGCCTCGACAGGGATCCCTACAATGAGCAGTTCTTC
V gene: TRBV11-3
clone size: NA
CDR3 length: 17
D gene: TRBD1
J gene: TRBJ2-1

CDR3 protein: CASSLVPGEFTGELFF
CDR3 DNA: TGTGCCAGCAGCTTAGTACCGGGAGAATTTACCGGGGAGCTGTTTTTT
V gene: TRBV11-3
clone size: NA
CDR3 length: 16
D gene: NA
J gene: TRBJ2-2

CDR3 protein: CASRRAGELFF
CDR3 DNA: TGTGCCAGCAGGAGAGCCGGGGAGCTGTTTTTT
V gene: TRBV6-5
clone size: once
CDR3 length: 11
D gene: NA
J gene: TRBJ2-2

CDR3 protein: CASKPSSYNEQFF
CDR3 DNA: TGTGCCAGCAAGCCGAGCTCCTACAATGAGCAGTTCTTC
V gene: TRBV2
clone size: NA
CDR3 length: 13
D gene: NA
J gene: TRBJ2-1

CDR3 protein: CAWSVQVQETQYF
CDR3 DNA: TGTGCCTGGAGTGTCCAGGTCCAAGAGACCCAGTACTTC
V gene: TRBV30
clone size: NA
CDR3 length: 13
D gene: NA
J gene: TRBJ2-5